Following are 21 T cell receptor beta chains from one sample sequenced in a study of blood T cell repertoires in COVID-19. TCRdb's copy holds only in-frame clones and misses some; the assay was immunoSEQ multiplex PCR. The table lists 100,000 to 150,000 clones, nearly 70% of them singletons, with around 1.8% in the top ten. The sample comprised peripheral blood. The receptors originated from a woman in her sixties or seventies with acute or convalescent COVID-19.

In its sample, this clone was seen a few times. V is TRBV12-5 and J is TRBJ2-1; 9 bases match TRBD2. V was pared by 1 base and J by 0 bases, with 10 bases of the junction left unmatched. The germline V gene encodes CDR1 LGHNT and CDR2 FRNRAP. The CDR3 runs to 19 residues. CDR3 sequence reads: CASGLGRGLASDSYNEQFF. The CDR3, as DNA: TGTGCTAGTGGTTTGGGTAGAGGACTAGCGTCAGACTCCTACAATGAGCAGTTCTTC.

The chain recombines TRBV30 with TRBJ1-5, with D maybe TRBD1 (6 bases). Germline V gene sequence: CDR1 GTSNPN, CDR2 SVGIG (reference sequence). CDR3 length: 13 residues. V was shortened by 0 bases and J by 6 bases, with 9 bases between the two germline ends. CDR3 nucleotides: TGTGCCTGGAGTGTACAGGGAACTCAGCCCCAGCATTTT. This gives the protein CAWSVQGTQPQHF.

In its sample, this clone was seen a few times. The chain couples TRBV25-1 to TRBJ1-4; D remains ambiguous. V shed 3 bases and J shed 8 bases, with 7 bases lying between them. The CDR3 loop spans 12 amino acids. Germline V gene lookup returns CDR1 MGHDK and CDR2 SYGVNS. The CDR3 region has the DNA TGTGCCAGCAGTGATTGGGAGGAAAAACTGTTTTTT. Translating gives CASSDWEEKLFF.

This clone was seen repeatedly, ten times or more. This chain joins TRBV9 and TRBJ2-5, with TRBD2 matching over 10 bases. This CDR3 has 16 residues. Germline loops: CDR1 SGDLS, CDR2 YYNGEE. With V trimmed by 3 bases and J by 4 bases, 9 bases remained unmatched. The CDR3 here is CASSEKAGGPGETQYF. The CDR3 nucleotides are TGTGCCAGCAGCGAAAAAGCGGGGGGGCCGGGAGAGACCCAGTACTTC.

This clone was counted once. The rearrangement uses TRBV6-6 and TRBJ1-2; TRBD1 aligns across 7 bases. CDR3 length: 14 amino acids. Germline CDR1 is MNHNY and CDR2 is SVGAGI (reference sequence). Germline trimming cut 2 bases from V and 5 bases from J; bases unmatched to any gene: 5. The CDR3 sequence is CASSYQGVGYGYTF. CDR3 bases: TGTGCCAGCAGTTACCAGGGGGTCGGGTATGGCTACACCTTC.

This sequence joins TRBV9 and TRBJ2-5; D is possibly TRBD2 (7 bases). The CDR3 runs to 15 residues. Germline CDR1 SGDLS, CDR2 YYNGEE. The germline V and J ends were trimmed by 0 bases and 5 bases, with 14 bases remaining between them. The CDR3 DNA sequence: TGTGCCAGCAGCGTAGCTACGGGGGGCCTGGAGACCCAGTACTTC. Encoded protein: CASSVATGGLETQYF.

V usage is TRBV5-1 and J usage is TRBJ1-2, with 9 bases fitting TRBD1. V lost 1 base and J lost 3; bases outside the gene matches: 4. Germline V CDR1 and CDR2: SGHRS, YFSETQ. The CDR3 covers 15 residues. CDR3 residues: CASSLMGQGDYGYTF. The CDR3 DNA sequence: TGCGCCAGCAGCTTGATGGGACAGGGCGACTATGGCTACACCTTC.

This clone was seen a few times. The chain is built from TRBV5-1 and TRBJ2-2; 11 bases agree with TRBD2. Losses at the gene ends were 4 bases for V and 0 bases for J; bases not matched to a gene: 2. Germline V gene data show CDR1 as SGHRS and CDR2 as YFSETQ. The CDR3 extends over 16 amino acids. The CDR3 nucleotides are TGCGCCAGCAGCATTAGCGGGGGGGCGAACACCGGGGAGCTGTTTTTT. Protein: CASSISGGANTGELFF.

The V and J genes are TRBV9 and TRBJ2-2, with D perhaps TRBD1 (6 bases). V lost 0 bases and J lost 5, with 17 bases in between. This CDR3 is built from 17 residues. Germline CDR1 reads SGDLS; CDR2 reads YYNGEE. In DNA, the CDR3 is TGTGCCAGCAGCGTAGCAAGGACAGCGGAGTCGACCGGGGAGCTGTTTTTT. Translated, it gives CASSVARTAESTGELFF.

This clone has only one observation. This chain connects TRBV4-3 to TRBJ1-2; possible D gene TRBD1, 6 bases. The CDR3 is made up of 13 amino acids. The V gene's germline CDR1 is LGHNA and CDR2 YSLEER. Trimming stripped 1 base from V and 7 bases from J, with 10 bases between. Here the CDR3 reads CASSQVGGAGYTF. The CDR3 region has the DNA TGCGCCAGCAGCCAAGTTGGGGGGGCTGGCTACACCTTC.

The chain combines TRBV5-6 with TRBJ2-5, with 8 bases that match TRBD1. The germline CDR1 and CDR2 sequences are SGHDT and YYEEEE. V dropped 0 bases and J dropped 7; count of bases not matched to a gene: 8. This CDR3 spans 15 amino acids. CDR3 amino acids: CASSLGQGASGTQYF. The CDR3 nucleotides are TGTGCCAGCAGCTTGGGCCAGGGGGCGAGTGGGACCCAGTACTTC.

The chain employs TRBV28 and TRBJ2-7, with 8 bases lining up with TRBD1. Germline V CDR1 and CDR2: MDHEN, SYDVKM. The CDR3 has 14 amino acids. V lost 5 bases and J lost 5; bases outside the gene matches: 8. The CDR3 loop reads CASSMTGVNHEQYF. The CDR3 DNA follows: TGTGCCAGCAGTATGACAGGGGTTAACCACGAGCAGTACTTC.

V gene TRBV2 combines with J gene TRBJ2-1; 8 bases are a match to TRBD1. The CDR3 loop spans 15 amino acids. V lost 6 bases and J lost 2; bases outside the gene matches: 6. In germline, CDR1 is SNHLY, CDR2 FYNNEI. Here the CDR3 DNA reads TGTGCCAGCAGCCAAGGACAGGGCCCCTACAATGAGCAGTTCTTC. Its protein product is CASSQGQGPYNEQFF.

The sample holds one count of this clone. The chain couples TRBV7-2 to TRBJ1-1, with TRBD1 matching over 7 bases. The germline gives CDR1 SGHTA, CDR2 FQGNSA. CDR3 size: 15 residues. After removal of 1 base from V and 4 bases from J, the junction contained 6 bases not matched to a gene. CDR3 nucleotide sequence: TGTGCCAGCAGCTTAGTGTCAACAGGGGCCACTGAAGCTTTCTTT. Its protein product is CASSLVSTGATEAFF. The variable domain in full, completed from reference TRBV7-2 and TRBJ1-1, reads GAGVSQSPSNKVTEKGKDVELRCDPISGHTALYWYRQSLGQGLEFLIYFQGNSAPDKSGLPSDRFSAERTGGSVSTLTIQRTQQEDSAVYLCASSLVSTGATEAFFGQGTRLTVV.

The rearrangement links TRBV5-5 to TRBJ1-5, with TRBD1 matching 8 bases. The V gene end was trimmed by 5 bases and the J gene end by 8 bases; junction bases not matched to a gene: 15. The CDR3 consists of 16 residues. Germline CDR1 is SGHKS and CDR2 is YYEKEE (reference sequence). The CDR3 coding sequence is TGTGCCAGCAGGGCGGGAGACAGGGGTGTGTTGGAGCCCCAGCATTTT. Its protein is CASRAGDRGVLEPQHF.

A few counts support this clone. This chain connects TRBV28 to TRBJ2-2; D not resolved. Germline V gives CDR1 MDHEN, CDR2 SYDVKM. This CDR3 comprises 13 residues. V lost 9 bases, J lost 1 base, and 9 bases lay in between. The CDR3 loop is CASLFRNTGELFF. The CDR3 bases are TGTGCCAGTCTCTTCAGGAACACCGGGGAGCTGTTTTTT.

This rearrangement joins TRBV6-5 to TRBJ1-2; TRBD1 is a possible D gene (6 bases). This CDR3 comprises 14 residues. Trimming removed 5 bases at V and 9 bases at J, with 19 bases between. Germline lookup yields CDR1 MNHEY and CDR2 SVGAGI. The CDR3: CASSPTGRLLRYTF. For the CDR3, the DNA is TGTGCCAGCAGTCCCACAGGGCGCCTCTTACGCTACACCTTC.

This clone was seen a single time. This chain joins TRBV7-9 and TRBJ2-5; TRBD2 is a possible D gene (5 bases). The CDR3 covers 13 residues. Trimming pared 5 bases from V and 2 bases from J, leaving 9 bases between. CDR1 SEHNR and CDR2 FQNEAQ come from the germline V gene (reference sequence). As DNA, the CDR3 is TGTGCCAGCAGCCAGGACTCGCAAGAGACCCAGTACTTC. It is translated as CASSQDSQETQYF.

The CDR3 is CASSLAYGGNEQFF. In DNA, the CDR3 is TGCGCCAGCAGCTTGGCCTACGGGGGCAATGAGCAGTTCTTC. The chain carries TRBV5-1 and TRBJ2-1; perhaps TRBD2 as D (6 bases). Trimming removed 0 bases at V and 6 bases at J, with 10 bases between. The germline V gene encodes CDR1 SGHRS and CDR2 YFSETQ. This CDR3 has 14 residues.

CDR3 DNA sequence: TGTGCCAGCAGCTTAAGGGGGAGTGGCTACACCTTC. As protein: CASSLRGSGYTF. This rearrangement joins TRBV7-2 to TRBJ1-2; weak D call: TRBD1 (6 bases). Trimming left V 2 bases short and J 7 bases short, with 8 bases between. The germline V gene has CDR1 SGHTA and CDR2 FQGNSA. This CDR3 is built from 12 residues.

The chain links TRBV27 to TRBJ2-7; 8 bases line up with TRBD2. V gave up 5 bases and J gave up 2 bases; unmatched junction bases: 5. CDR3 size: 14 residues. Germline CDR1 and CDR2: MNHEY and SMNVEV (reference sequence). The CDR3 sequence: CASSIREGAYEQYF. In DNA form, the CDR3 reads TGTGCCAGCAGTATACGGGAGGGGGCCTACGAGCAGTACTTC.